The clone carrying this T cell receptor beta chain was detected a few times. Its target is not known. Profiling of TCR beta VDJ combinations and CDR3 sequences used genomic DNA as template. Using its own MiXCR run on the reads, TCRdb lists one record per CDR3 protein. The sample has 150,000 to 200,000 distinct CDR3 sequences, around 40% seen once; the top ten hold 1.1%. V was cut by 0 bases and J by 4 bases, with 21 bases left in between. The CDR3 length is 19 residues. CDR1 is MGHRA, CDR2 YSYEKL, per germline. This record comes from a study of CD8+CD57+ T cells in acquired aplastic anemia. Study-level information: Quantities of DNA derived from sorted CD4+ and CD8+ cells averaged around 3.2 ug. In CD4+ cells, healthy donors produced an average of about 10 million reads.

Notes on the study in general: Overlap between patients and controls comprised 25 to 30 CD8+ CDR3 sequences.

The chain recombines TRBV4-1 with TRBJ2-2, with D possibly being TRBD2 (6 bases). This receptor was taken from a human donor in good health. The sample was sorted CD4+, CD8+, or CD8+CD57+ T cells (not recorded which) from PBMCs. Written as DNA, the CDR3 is TGCGCCAGCAGCCAAGAAAGGGGACGGTCGGAGGGGAGCACCGGGGAGCTGTTTTTT. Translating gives CASSQERGRSEGSTGELFF.